The rows below give T cell receptor beta chains drawn from one sample of a study of CD8+CD57+ T cells in acquired aplastic anemia. MiXCR was run by TCRdb on the reads, yielding one entry per CDR3 protein. The sample has 150,000 to 200,000 distinct CDR3 sequences; 40% to 55% are singletons. The sample comprised sorted CD4+, CD8+, or CD8+CD57+ T cells (not recorded which) from PBMCs. The receptors derive from a human donor with aplastic anemia. CDR3s include the opening cysteine and the closing phenylalanine or tryptophan. A D gene is named only where the DNA matches it firmly. Clone sizes are given selectively: once, few, many, or a class where the clone is expanded.

J,size,D,length,V,DNA,CDR3
TRBJ2-5,many,.,13,TRBV7-6,TGTGCCAGCAGCTCCCTGACAACGGAGACCCAGTACTTC,CASSSLTTETQYF
TRBJ1-4,.,.,11,TRBV10-3,TGTGCCATCAAAAAGACTGAAAAACTGTTTTTT,CAIKKTEKLFF
TRBJ1-6,few,.,12,TRBV20-1,TGCAGTGCTAGCGGACTTCTTTCACCCCTCCACTTT,CSASGLLSPLHF
TRBJ2-6,once,TRBD1,15,TRBV6-4,TGTGCCAGTAGTCAAGGAGGCCAGGGGGTCAACGTCCTGACTTTC,CASSQGGQGVNVLTF
TRBJ1-5,many,.,14,TRBV4-2,TGTGCCAGCAGCCAAGATAGCAGGGACCAGCCCCAGCATTTT,CASSQDSRDQPQHF
TRBJ2-1,.,TRBD1,15,TRBV2,TGTGCCAGCTACAAGCCGGGACAGGGTGATGATGAGCAGTTCTTC,CASYKPGQGDDEQFF
TRBJ2-7,many,TRBD1,15,TRBV27,TGTGCCAGCAGTGGCTTACAGGGGGCTGTAGACGAGCAGTACTTC,CASSGLQGAVDEQYF
TRBJ2-5,many,.,15,TRBV2,TGTGCCAGCAGTGCACGGACAACAGTACAAGAGACCCAGTACTTC,CASSARTTVQETQYF
TRBJ2-1,few,TRBD2,18,TRBV4-1,TGCGCCAGCAGCCAAGAAGGGACTAGCGGGGGGGCTGTAAATGAGCAGTTCTTC,CASSQEGTSGGAVNEQFF
TRBJ2-5,many,TRBD2,14,TRBV24-1,TGTGCCACCAGTGGGACTAGCGGGATCGGGACCCAGTACTTC,CATSGTSGIGTQYF
TRBJ2-2,many,.,13,TRBV11-3,TGTGCCAGCAGTCGAGACAGTCCCGGGGAGCTGTTTTTT,CASSRDSPGELFF
TRBJ2-7,many,TRBD2,13,TRBV11-2,TGTGCCAGCAGCGGGGGACTAGCGGCGACGCAGTACTTC,CASSGGLAATQYF
TRBJ2-3,.,TRBD1,13,TRBV20-1,TGCAGTGCGCCGCGGAACAGGGGAGATACGCAGTATTTT,CSAPRNRGDTQYF
TRBJ1-1,.,.,13,TRBV20-1,TGCAGTGCCCGATCGGCTATGAACACTGAAGCTTTCTTT,CSARSAMNTEAFF